This T cell receptor beta chain was identified during a study of T cell repertoires in cytomegalovirus infection. Trimming cost V 4 bases and J 0 bases, with 6 bases left between them. In germline, CDR1 is SGHTA, CDR2 FQGTGA. The CDR3 extends over 14 amino acids. The table lists this clonotype with a few counts. TCRdb re-called the reads with MiXCR, one entry per CDR3 protein. The table shows more than 200,000 distinct CDR3 sequences, with approximately 9% occurring only once. The J gene is TRBJ2-2, the V gene TRBV7-3; D not resolved. The sequencing sample was made of PBMCs. The receptor was isolated from a human donor in good health (CMV status not recorded). Some clones in this sample may be carry-over from other donors' samples. CDR3 in DNA: TGTGCCAGCAGCTCCGACACGAACACCGGGGAGCTGTTTTTT. The encoded protein is CASSSDTNTGELFF.